Following are 2 T cell receptor beta chains from one sample sequenced in a study of identical twins. TCRdb ran MiXCR on the 5' RACE reads and lists one entry per CDR3 protein. The sample yields some 1,600,000 distinct CDR3 sequences, under 35% seen once. The sequenced sample was cord blood. The receptors originated from a newborn girl in good health.

With regard to this clonotype: This may come from a read error, since a much larger clone is one base off. The CDR3: CARSQELGSYEQYF. For the CDR3, the DNA is TGTGCCCGCAGCCAAGAATTGGGTAGCTACGAGCAGTACTTC. J is TRBJ2-4 and V is TRBV4-2; D gene ambiguous. The end of the DNA is better explained by TRBJ2-7, so the J call may be wrong. This CDR3 has 14 amino acids. Germline lookup yields CDR1 LGHNA and CDR2 YNFKEQ.

The CDR3 sequence: CASSQGFGTGGQPQHF. The CDR3 DNA reads as TGTGCCAGCAGCCAAGGCTTCGGGACAGGGGGCCAGCCCCAGCATTTT. This chain links TRBV3-1 with TRBJ1-5; 12 positions match TRBD1. The CDR3 contains 16 residues. With 1 base clipped from V and 7 bases from J, the junction kept 5 bases outside the gene matches. Per the germline V gene, CDR1 is LGHDT and CDR2 is YNNKEL (reference sequence).